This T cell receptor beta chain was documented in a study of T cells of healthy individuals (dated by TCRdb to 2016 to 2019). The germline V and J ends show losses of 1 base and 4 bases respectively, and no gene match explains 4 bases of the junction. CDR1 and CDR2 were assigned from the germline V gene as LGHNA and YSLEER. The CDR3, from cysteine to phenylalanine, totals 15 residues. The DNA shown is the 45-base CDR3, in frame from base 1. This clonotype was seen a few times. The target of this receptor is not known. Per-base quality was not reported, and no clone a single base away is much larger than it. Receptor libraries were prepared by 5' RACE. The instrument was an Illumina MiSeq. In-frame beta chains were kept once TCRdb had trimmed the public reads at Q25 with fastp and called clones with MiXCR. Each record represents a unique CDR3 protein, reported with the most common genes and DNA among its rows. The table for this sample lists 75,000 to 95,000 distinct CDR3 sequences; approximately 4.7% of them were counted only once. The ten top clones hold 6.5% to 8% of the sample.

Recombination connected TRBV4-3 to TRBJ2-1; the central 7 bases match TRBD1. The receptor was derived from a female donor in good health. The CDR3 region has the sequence CASSQVPGQYNEQFF. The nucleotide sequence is TGCGCCAGCAGCCAAGTGCCGGGACAGTACAATGAGCAGTTCTTC.